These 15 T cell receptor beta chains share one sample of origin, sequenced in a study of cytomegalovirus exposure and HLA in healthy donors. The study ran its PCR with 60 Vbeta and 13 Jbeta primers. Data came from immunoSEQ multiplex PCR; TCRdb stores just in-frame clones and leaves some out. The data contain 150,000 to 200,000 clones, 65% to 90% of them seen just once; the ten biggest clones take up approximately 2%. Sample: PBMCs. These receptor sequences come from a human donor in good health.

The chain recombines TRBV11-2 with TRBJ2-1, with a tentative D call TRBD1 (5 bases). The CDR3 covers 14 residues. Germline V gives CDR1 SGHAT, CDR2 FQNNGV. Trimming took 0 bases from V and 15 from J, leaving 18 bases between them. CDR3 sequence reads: CASSLDGRGTWRFF. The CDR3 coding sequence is TGTGCCAGCAGCTTAGACGGTAGGGGCACCTGGCGGTTCTTC.

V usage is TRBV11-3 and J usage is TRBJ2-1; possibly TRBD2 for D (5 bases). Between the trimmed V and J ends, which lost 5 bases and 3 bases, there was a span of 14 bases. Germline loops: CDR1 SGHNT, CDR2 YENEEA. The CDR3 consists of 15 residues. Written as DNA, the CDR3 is TGTGCCAGCAGCGTGGGAGCCCGCAACTACAATGAGCAGTTCTTC. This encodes CASSVGARNYNEQFF.

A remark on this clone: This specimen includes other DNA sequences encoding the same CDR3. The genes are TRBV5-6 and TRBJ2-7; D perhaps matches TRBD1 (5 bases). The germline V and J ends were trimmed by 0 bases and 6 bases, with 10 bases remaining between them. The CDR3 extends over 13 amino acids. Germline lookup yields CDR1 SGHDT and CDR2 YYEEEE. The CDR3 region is CASSLARVGEQYF. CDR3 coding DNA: TGTGCCAGCAGCTTGGCCAGGGTGGGCGAGCAGTACTTC.

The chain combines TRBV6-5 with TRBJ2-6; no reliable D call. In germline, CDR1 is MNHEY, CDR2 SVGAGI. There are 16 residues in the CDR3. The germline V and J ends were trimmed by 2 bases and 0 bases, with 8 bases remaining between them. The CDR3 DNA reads TGTGCCAGCAGTTACGCCACAAGCTCTGGGGCCAACGTCCTGACTTTC. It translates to CASSYATSSGANVLTF.

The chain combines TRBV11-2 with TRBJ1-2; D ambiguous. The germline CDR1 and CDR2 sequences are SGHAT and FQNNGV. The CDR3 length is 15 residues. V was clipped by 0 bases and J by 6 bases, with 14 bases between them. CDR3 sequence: CASSLEGTTNNGYTF. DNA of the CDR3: TGTGCCAGCAGCTTAGAGGGTACTACCAATAATGGCTACACCTTC.

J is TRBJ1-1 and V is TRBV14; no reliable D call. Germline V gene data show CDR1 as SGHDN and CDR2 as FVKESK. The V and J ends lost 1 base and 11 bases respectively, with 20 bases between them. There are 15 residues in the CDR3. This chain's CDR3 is CASSQGLKLGLSAFF. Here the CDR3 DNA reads TGTGCCAGCAGCCAAGGCTTGAAATTGGGCCTAAGCGCTTTCTTT.

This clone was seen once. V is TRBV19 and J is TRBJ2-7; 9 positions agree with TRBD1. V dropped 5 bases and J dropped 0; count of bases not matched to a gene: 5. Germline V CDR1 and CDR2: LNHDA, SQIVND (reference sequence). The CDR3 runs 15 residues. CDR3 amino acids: CASSLPGQGSYEQYF. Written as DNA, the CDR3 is TGTGCCAGTAGTTTGCCGGGACAGGGCTCCTACGAGCAGTACTTC. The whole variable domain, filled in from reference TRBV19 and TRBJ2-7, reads DGGITQSPKYLFRKEGQNVTLSCEQNLNHDAMYWYRQDPGQGLRLIYYSQIVNDFQKGDIAEGYSVSREKKESFPLTVTSAQKNPTAFYLCASSLPGQGSYEQYFGPGTRLTVT.

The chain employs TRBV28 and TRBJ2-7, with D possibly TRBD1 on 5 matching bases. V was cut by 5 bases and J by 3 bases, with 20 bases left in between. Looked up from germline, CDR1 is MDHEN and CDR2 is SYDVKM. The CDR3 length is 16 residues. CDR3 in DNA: TGTGCCAGCAGTGGCCCCCTGAGCAGGGATCTCTACGAGCAGTACTTC. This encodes CASSGPLSRDLYEQYF. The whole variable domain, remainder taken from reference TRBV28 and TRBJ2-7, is DVKVTQSSRYLVKRTGEKVFLECVQDMDHENMFWYRQDPGLGLRLIYFSYDVKMKEKGDIPEGYSVSREKKERFSLILESASTNQTSMYLCASSGPLSRDLYEQYFGPGTRLTVT.

DNA for the CDR3: TGTGCCAGCAGTTTACTGGGGGGGAGAGCTTTCTTT. Protein sequence: CASSLLGGRAFF. The chain couples TRBV27 to TRBJ1-1, with D perhaps matching TRBD1 (5 bases). From germline, CDR1 is MNHEY and CDR2 SMNVEV (reference sequence). Trimming stripped 2 bases from V and 10 bases from J, with 11 bases between. This CDR3 region has 12 residues.

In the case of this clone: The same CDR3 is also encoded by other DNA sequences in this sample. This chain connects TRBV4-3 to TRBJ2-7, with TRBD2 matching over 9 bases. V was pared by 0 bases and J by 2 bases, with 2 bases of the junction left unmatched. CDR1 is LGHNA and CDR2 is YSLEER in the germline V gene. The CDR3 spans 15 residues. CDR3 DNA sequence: TGCGCCAGCAGCCAAGAAGCGGGGGGCCCCTACGAGCAGTACTTC. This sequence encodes CASSQEAGGPYEQYF.

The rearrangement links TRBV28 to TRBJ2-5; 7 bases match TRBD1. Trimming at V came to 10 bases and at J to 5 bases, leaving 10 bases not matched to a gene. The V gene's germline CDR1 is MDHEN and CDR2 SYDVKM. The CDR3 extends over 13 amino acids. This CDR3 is CATRRQGGETQYF. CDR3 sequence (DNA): TGTGCCACCAGACGACAGGGTGGGGAGACCCAGTACTTC.

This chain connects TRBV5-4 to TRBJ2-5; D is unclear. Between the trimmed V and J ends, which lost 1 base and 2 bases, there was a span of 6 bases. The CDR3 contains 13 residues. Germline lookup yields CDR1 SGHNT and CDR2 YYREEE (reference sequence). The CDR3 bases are TGTGCCAGCAGCTTGTCACAGCAAGAGACCCAGTACTTC. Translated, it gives CASSLSQQETQYF. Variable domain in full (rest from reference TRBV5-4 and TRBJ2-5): ETGVTQSPTHLIKTRGQQVTLRCSSQSGHNTVSWYQQALGQGPQFIFQYYREEENGRGNFPPRFSGLQFPNYSSELNVNALELDDSALYLCASSLSQQETQYFGPGTRLLVL.

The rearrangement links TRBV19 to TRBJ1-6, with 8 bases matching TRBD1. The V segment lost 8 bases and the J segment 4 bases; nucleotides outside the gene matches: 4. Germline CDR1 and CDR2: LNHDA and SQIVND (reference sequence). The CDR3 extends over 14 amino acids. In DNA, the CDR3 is TGTGCCAGTGGACAGGGCTCTTATAATTCACCCCTCCACTTT. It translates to CASGQGSYNSPLHF.

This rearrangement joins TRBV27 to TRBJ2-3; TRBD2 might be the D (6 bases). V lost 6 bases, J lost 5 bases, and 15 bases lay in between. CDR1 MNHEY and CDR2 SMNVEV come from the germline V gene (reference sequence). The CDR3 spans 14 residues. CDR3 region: CASRYRRGGDTQYF. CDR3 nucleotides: TGTGCCAGCAGATATAGGAGGGGAGGAGATACGCAGTATTTT.

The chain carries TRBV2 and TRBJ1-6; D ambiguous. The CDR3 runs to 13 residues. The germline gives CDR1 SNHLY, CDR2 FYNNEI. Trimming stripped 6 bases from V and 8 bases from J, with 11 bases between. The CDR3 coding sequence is TGTGCCAGCAGGGGTGAGGGTGATTCACCCCTCCACTTT. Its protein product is CASRGEGDSPLHF.